The T cell receptor beta chain described here comes from a study of Graves' ophthalmopathy and Graves' hyperthyroidism (dated by TCRdb to the late 2010s). Context from the whole study: Peripheral blood was collected at initial diagnosis, before any treatment. In total, under 150 blood samples were TCR-sequenced: approximately 42 ophthalmopathy, some 72 hyperthyroidism and approximately 17 hyperthyroidism-to-ophthalmopathy patients. A discovery set of 100 or so patients (more than 40 ophthalmopathy, approximately 58 stable hyperthyroidism) was enrolled to explore V-J signatures distinguishing ophthalmopathy from hyperthyroidism. T-cell repertoires of thyroid tissue and blood were compared in 5 or 6 hyperthyroidism patients. An independent validation cohort was composed of some 19 hyperthyroidism patients and around 15 patients who later progressed from hyperthyroidism to ophthalmopathy. Following sample collection, hyperthyroidism patients were given methimazole at a starting dose of 30 mg daily, and ophthalmopathy patients were given high-dose intravenous methylprednisolone. TCR beta repertoire signatures were used to distinguish Graves' ophthalmopathy from Graves' hyperthyroidism and to predict progression to ophthalmopathy. The 80 to 100 discovery patients were randomly divided into training and test sets at a 7:3 ratio. General findings and caveats noted by the study authors: In cross-validation, the 13-signature model distinguished ophthalmopathy from stable hyperthyroidism with nearly 90% sensitivity and about 81% specificity, while in the test set the corresponding values were 80% and 75%. In validation, the model predicted ophthalmopathy progression with roughly 68% sensitivity and approximately 72% specificity; some 13 predicted patients were CT-confirmed with GO in a median of approximately 6.5 months. Sample size was not predetermined statistically, and investigators were not blinded to group allocation. Most expanded thyroid clonotypes with a frequency above 0.001 also appeared in blood, which suggests that blood repertoires may reflect the immune response in the thyroid.

The CDR1 and CDR2 encoded by the germline V gene (reference sequence) are LNHDA and SQIVND. The CDR3 sequence holds 13 residues, the cysteine and phenylalanine included. Only the CDR3 portion is preserved as DNA: 39 bases, with reading frame beginning at the first base. Trimming takes 3 bases from V and 5 bases from J, and the germline ends sit 11 bases apart. TCR beta CDR3 regions were amplified from RNA transcripts for repertoire sequencing. The first round was an RT-PCR using HTBI primers with the Qiagen OneStep RT-PCR kit, and this first round was followed by a second-round multiplex PCR, then size selection and purification. Libraries were sequenced on an Illumina HiSeq2000 using paired-end 100 bp reads. Per the source publication's procedure: SOAPnuke was used to process the reads, throwing out any read that had adapters, had uncalled bases, had a mean Phred below 15, or lacked an exact constant-primer or identifier match. COPE v1.2.5 was used to merge high-quality paired reads. Unique nucleotide sequences were defined as clonotypes and aligned to IMGT TRB V, D and J references using MiTCR v1.1. Analysis was restricted to V-J combinations with a frequency above 0.0001, which covered roughly 99% of repertoires. For each V-J combination, a TCR clonal expansion and chaos score was defined as F50 clonal expansion divided by the chaos observed in the TCRdist matrix. Welch's t-statistics and random forest were used to reduce features to more than ten V-J combinations, which were fed into a naive Bayes classifier. Thyroid-blood repertoire similarity was quantified with the Morisita-Horn index. Using fastp trimming at Q25 and MiXCR clonotype assembly, TCRdb reanalyzed the public sequencing data and kept in-frame beta chains. A single entry per CDR3 protein holds the most common genes and DNA from its merged rows. These V and J calls are TCRdb output, not the study's own analysis. For this sample there are roughly 480,000 distinct CDR3 sequences; around 15% appear just once. The ten largest clones represent roughly 10% of the sample.

The table lists this clonotype with many counts. Its antigen specificity is not known. No clone much larger than this one lies a single base away; base qualities are absent. The ophthalmopathy patients had moderately to severely active disease, with a Clinical Activity Score of 3 or higher, a NOSPECS grade of 4 or higher, and a disease duration of less than 3 months. Anyone with other autoimmune diseases, uncontrolled infections, pregnancy or lactation was excluded from the study. Diagnosis relied on clinical symptoms, serum thyroxine, TRAb, thyroid ultrasound and orbital computed tomography. Ficoll-Paque density gradient centrifugation was used to isolate PBMCs from 9.5 to 10 ml of fresh peripheral blood. Trizol reagent was used to extract the total RNA, and its quality was then checked on an Agilent 2100 Bioanalyzer.

The V and J segments used are TRBV19 and TRBJ2-7; the D gene is not confidently resolved. Sequenced input: blood. The TCR originated in a woman between 25 and 40 years old with Graves' ophthalmopathy. Donor details come from another sample of the same person, matched by shared clones. The sequenced DNA is TGTGCCAGTAGTATGTCGGGTCTGAACGAGCAGTACTTC. Its translation is CASSMSGLNEQYF.